The source of this T cell receptor (beta chain) is a study of T cells in Graves' hyperthyroidism and ophthalmopathy. Between the trimmed V and J ends, which lost 1 base and 2 bases, there was a span of 9 bases. The germline CDR1 and CDR2 sequences are MGHRA and YSYEKL. The CDR3 runs 14 residues. Amplified TCR beta CDR3 regions derived from RNA transcripts. In the first-round RT-PCR of the TCR CDR3, the HTBI primer set was used. TCRdb reprocessed the multiplex PCR reads with MiXCR, giving one entry per CDR3 protein. Here the sample spans approximately 400,000 distinct CDR3 sequences, more than 13% being singletons.

The V gene is TRBV4-1, the J gene TRBJ2-7, with D unresolved. This clonotype originated in a man aged 50-59 years with Graves' ophthalmopathy. Sequenced input: blood. The CDR3 sequence is CASSQADGAYEQYF. The CDR3 DNA sequence: TGCGCCAGCAGCCAAGCCGACGGAGCCTACGAGCAGTACTTC.